Included here is one TCR beta chain sequence, with context. Its specific antigen is unknown. Base-call qualities are not available, and no considerably larger clone is one nucleotide away. The cohort was made up of 500 to 850 healthy bone marrow donors. All cohort members were sampled while nominally healthy, although unrecorded immune exposures were likely present. The donor was CMV seronegative and was included in the group of several hundred seronegative cohort members. Every donor gave a peripheral blood sample, and the peripheral blood mononuclear cells from that sample were used for TCR beta sequencing. Genomic DNA was extracted from the blood cell samples with the Qiagen DNeasy Blood Extraction Kit. These data are taken from a study of cytomegalovirus exposure and HLA in healthy donors (dated by TCRdb to between 2016 and 2019). For context, the study as a whole: An earlier analysis of some 550 of the donors reported 250 to 350 Gb of sequence data and more than 90 million unique TCR beta sequences from roughly 200 million T cells. A separate validation cohort of 100 to 150 different subjects was used in addition to the 666-subject first cohort. Typing coverage differed by locus: A, B, C, DRB1 and DQB1 were typed in roughly 620-640 donors, DQA1 in about 510, DPA1 in roughly 590, and DPB1 in approximately 450. An earlier analysis of several hundred of the donors used high-throughput TCR beta sequencing to judge whether each TCR beta V gene segment behaved as functional or pseudogenic. Every repertoire in the discovery cohort had been generated on one and the same sequencing platform. Among 300 to 500 genotyped donors of the cohort, an average of roughly 230,000 unique TCR beta nucleotide sequences was sequenced per donor, of which 15% to 20% were non-productive. In the later analysis, no new phenotypic data were used to find candidate immune exposures; instead, reliance was placed on TCR beta sequences and their occurrence across donors. The genetic ancestry cluster associated with self-reported Caucasian donors included approximately 85% of the approximately 410 genotyped donors. To predict cytomegalovirus infection status, the study brought together high-throughput TCR immunosequencing, statistical association of individual TCRs with disease status, and machine learning. The study aimed to test whether cataloging public T cell receptors could reveal signatures of past pathogen exposure. Because of strong linkage in the cohort, roughly five DR-DQ haplotypes were treated as single units for association and clustering. A later genetic analysis took genome-wide SNP genotypes for about 55% of the roughly 700 donors and used that subset as a discovery cohort. Both class I and class II loci were covered by HLA typing, at four-digit resolution. The study profiled the T cell repertoires of hundreds of subjects by immunosequencing and related them to cytomegalovirus serostatus. A later analysis re-examined previously published TCR beta repertoires from just over 650 donors and added high-resolution HLA genotyping to investigate patterns of TCR occurrence. Donor age, sex, ethnicity and CMV serostatus were compiled together with the repertoire data. An early release covering roughly 640 HLA-typed donors comprised around 300 gigabases of sequencing data and roughly 86 million unique TCR sequences.

Results the study describes overall, beyond this receptor: According to the authors, the approach could potentially be generalized to other disease states and immunological phenotypes. In a later analysis, some 18,000 TCR beta sequences were associated with specific HLA alleles at a false discovery rate of 0.05. The study listed 164 TCR beta chains as associated with cytomegalovirus. Across donors, most TCR sequences were observed very rarely, whereas some public TCRs were present in many individuals. A group of highly shared sequence variants was considered likely to be a technical artifact of the sequencing pipeline. In a later analysis, the rate of TCR association differed among HLA loci, with DRB1 alleles having the most associated TCRs and HLA-C alleles having the fewest. CMV serostatus was the only immune exposure information available for the cohort. In vitro tests confirmed that a few of the cytomegalovirus-associated TCR beta chains recognize cytomegalovirus antigens. Assigning TCR associations to individual alleles was difficult when HLA alleles, especially DR and DQ, strongly co-occurred. HLA typing was unavailable for some donors at each locus, so association tests used only the typed subset. The 87-base-pair reads could not distinguish some IMGT-functional V segments, including TRBV6-2 and TRBV6-3, so those segments were excluded. Correlated functional status among segregating V segments might be attributable to linkage disequilibrium, but an unknown experimental factor could not be ruled out. Sequencing depth was assumed to be roughly uniform across donors in the presence/absence analyses, though that assumption may not hold. An association between a missense DCLRE1C variant and V-gene and J-gene trimming of TCR beta chains was found in a later genetic analysis and replicated in an independent cohort. Most CMV-associated TCR beta chains appeared to be HLA-restricted in a later analysis, and the HLA associations seemed to be driven largely by CMV exposure. The classifier was reported to diagnose cytomegalovirus status with high specificity and sensitivity in both the original cohort and the validation cohort. The earlier analysis of 587 of the donors excluded approximately 15 rarely observed V segments, including chromosome 9 orphons, because counts were too low. The cohort was sequenced for TCR beta chains only, and without alpha or paired-chain data the features that could be detected were limited. Compared with the approximately 700-donor mean, donors in an Asian-associated ancestry cluster had fewer N-insertions in productive TCRs, according to a later genetic analysis. In an earlier analysis of around 500 of the donors, most TCR beta V segments appeared in productive rearrangements about 87% or about 30% of the time, broadly matching IMGT annotations. In a later analysis, HLA-associated TCR beta chains were found to be more clonally expanded and to have lower generation probabilities than equally common non-associated chains. A further reported finding was that TCR beta sequences accurately predicted the HLA-A and HLA-B alleles for most subjects in the first cohort. A later analysis reported that several top co-occurrence clusters appeared linked to parvovirus B19, influenza, CMV and Epstein-Barr virus.

CDR1 SGHTA and CDR2 FQGNSA were looked up in the germline V gene. The CDR3 starts with the cysteine, ends with the phenylalanine, and has 15 residues. Just CDR3 DNA is preserved here, 45 bases in frame from base 1. V and J are truncated by 5 bases and 2 bases respectively, leaving an intervening sequence of 13 bases. The library was built by means of the immunoSEQ multiplex PCR assay. For the multiplex PCR, a mixture combining 60 forward primers for TCR Vbeta segments and 13 reverse primers for TCR Jbeta segments was used. The CDR3 region of rearranged TCR beta genes was amplified from genomic DNA by a multiplex PCR assay. On the Illumina HiSeq System, the amplified TCR beta libraries were sequenced as 87-base-pair reads. The paper's data handling went like this. In a later analysis, approximately 74 million unique TCR beta chains were counted across the 500 to 850 repertoires, and about 10 million of these chains were shared by at least two donors. To remove PCR and sequencing errors, raw reads were error-corrected and collapsed into unique sequences using a nearest-neighbor algorithm that merged closely related sequences. V, D and J gene segments were assigned by aligning CDR3 sequences to IMGT reference sequences. For a sequence to be retained, a match of at least six nucleotides to both a V gene segment and a J gene segment was required. A rearrangement counted as productive if the CDR3 had no stop codons and remained in frame with V and J, and every other rearrangement counted as non-productive. CDR3 was defined according to IMGT convention as the region running from the second conserved V-encoded cysteine to the conserved J-encoded phenylalanine. In an earlier analysis of approximately 500 of the donors, sequences lacking an unambiguous match to a single V gene segment were excluded. An earlier analysis of several hundred of the donors called V segments functional above 56.7% productive rearrangements and segregating when the between-donor standard deviation exceeded 5%. A statistical classification framework was built to diagnose cytomegalovirus status from the catalog of TCR beta chain sequences. A later analysis assigned V and J genes by comparing TCR nucleotide sequences with IMGT/GENE-DB human TR gene sequences. The TCRdist pipeline was used in a later analysis to assign CDR3 sequences and most-parsimonious VDJ recombination scenarios. A later analysis defined each TCR beta chain by its CDR3 amino acid sequence plus V-gene family, and excluded reads lacking a unique V-gene family. As a way to deal with suspected cross-contamination and a sequencing artifact, a later analysis dropped 592 nucleotide sequences that were highly shared and had low generation probability. A later analysis calculated a clonal expansion index for each public chain from normalized within-repertoire ranks of inferred template counts. A later analysis computed generation probabilities with a VDJ recombination model fitted to out-of-frame rearrangements, and checked the results against IGoR. In a later analysis, hypergeometric tests were used to score TCR-TCR, TCR-HLA and TCR-CMV co-occurrence, with a repertoire-size bias correction applied to TCR pairs. In a later analysis, false discovery rates were estimated by permuting HLA or CMV assignments 20 times. In a later analysis, co-occurring TCRs were grouped using DBSCAN, with TCRdist sequence similarity added in when clustering inside HLA-allele-positive subsets. Co-occurrence clustering excluded repertoires with fewer than 30,000 or more than 120,000 public chains, plus five with anomalous nucleotide sharing. The table was pulled from immuneACCESS by TCRdb, which kept in-frame rearrangements only. Such tables lose some clones; where checked, under half of the loss comes from unresolved V genes, and the rest has no known cause. V, J and clone size are taken as reported in that table, and D and trimming were inferred from the DNA itself. The sample records more than 50,000 clones, over 75% of which are singletons. The ten largest make up around 10% of the sample.

Sequenced input: PBMCs. Recombination connected TRBV7-2 to TRBJ1-5; 5 matching bases give a weak D call of TRBD1. The receptor was isolated from a female donor in good health and CMV-seronegative. The CDR3: CASSRDYGGNQPQHF. The DNA reads TGTGCCAGCAGCCGGGACTATGGGGGCAATCAGCCCCAGCATTTT.